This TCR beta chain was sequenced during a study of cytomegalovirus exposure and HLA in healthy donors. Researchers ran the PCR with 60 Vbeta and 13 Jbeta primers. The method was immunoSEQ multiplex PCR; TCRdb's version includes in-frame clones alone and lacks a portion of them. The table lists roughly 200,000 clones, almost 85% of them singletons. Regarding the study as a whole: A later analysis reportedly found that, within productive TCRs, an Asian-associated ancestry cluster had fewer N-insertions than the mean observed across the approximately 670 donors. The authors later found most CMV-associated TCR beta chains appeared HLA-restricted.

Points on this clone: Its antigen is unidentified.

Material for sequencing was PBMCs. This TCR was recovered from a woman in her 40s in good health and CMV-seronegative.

The CDR3 sequence: CASTLSPEYGYTF. Here the CDR3 DNA reads TGTGCCAGCACCCTTAGCCCTGAGTATGGCTACACCTTC. The V and J genes are TRBV7-3 and TRBJ1-2; D is unclear. Germline CDR1 is SGHTA and CDR2 is FQGTGA. This CDR3 is 13 amino acids long. Trimming removed 7 bases from V and 5 bases from J, with 14 bases in between.